This TCR beta chain was recorded in a study of technical replicates of blood from a handful of donors. Libraries were prepared by immunoSEQ multiplex PCR; TCRdb keeps only in-frame clonotypes and omits some of them. Of 55,000 to 65,000 clones listed, 65% to 90% are singletons. V shed 4 bases and J 7 bases; nucleotides not matched to a gene: 11. Germline V gene lookup returns CDR1 SGHDN and CDR2 FVKESK. This CDR3 has 17 residues. This TCR came from a human donor in good health. Some clones in this sample may be carry-over from other donors' samples. Material: PBMCs. The rearrangement joins TRBV14 to TRBJ2-1, with 12 bases identical to TRBD1. The CDR3: CASSPRNRDRGQNEQFF. In DNA, the CDR3 is TGTGCCAGCAGCCCCCGAAACCGGGACAGGGGGCAAAATGAGCAGTTCTTC. Looking up the rest from reference TRBV14 and TRBJ2-1 gives the full variable domain: EAGVTQFPSHSVIEKGQTVTLRCDPISGHDNLYWYRRVMGKEIKFLLHFVKESKQDESGMPNNRFLAERTGGTYSTLKVQPAELEDSGVYFCASSPRNRDRGQNEQFFGPGTRLTVL.